Below, 16 T cell receptor beta chains from the same sample are listed, as sequenced in a study of blood T cell repertoires in COVID-19. Assay used: immunoSEQ multiplex PCR; TCRdb lists only in-frame clones, some missing. Of more than 200,000 clones in the sample, 80% to 90% are singletons; the top ten hold approximately 1.3%. Sequenced material: peripheral blood. The receptors shown here come from an elderly man with acute or convalescent COVID-19.

The chain carries TRBV7-9 and TRBJ2-5; 9 bases are a match to TRBD1. CDR1 and CDR2 from the germline V gene are SEHNR and FQNEAQ (reference sequence). V shed 5 bases and J 4 bases; nucleotides not matched to a gene: 5. The CDR3 sequence is 14 residues long. CDR3 loop: CASSLQGALETQYF. The CDR3 DNA follows: TGTGCCAGCAGCCTACAGGGGGCATTAGAGACCCAGTACTTC. The full variable domain, completed using reference TRBV7-9 and TRBJ2-5, is DTGVSQNPRHKITKRGQNVTFRCDPISEHNRLYWYRQTLGQGPEFLTYFQNEAQLEKSRLLSDRFSAERPKGSFSTLEIQRTEQGDSAMYLCASSLQGALETQYFGPGTRLLVL.

As concerns this clone: Other DNA variants within this sample encode the same CDR3. The chain is built from TRBV7-9 and TRBJ2-2; D is ambiguous. This CDR3 region has 13 residues. Trimming removed 1 base from V and 4 bases from J, with 4 bases in between. The V gene's germline CDR1 is SEHNR and CDR2 FQNEAQ (reference sequence). The CDR3 here is CASSLVSTGELFF. The CDR3 region has the DNA TGTGCCAGCAGCTTAGTCAGCACCGGGGAGCTGTTTTTT.

The chain links TRBV27 to TRBJ2-1, with D perhaps matching TRBD2 (6 bases). The germline V gene encodes CDR1 MNHEY and CDR2 SMNVEV (reference sequence). V dropped 5 bases and J dropped 4 bases, with 15 bases sitting between them. This CDR3 has 15 residues. In nucleotides, the CDR3 is TGTGCCAGCAGTCCAGCTAGCGCCACGTACAATGAGCAGTTCTTC. As protein: CASSPASATYNEQFF.

J is TRBJ2-1 and V is TRBV9, with 10 bases aligning to TRBD2. CDR1 SGDLS and CDR2 YYNGEE come from the germline V gene. This CDR3 has 16 amino acids. J lost 9 bases, V lost 0 bases, and 9 bases had no gene match. As DNA, the CDR3 is TGTGCCAGCAGCGTAGGTGCTAGCGGGAGTCGGGGTGAGCAGTTCTTC. This encodes CASSVGASGSRGEQFF.

The table lists this clone with a few counts. The chain employs TRBV29-1 and TRBJ2-3, with TRBD2 identical over 7 bases. This CDR3 contains 13 residues. Germline lookup yields CDR1 SQVTM and CDR2 ANQGSEA. V was clipped by 4 bases and J by 3 bases; unmatched bases: 4. The CDR3 DNA is TGCAGCGTTGGGGAGGGGATGACAGATACGCAGTATTTT. It is translated as CSVGEGMTDTQYF.

CDR3 loop: CASSQGGRNQPQHF. CDR3 nucleotides: TGTGCCAGCAGCCAAGGGGGGAGGAATCAGCCCCAGCATTTT. The rearrangement joins TRBV3-1 (or the pseudogene TRBV3-2) to TRBJ1-5, with D maybe TRBD1 (5 bases). Trimming stripped 1 base from V and 4 bases from J, with 8 bases between. Germline CDR1 LGHDT, CDR2 YNNKEL (reference sequence). The CDR3 sequence is 14 residues long.

This rearrangement joins TRBV18 to TRBJ2-7; the match to TRBD2 covers 13 bases. V trimming: 0 bases; J trimming: 5 bases; junction bases outside the gene matches: 7. This CDR3 comprises 17 residues. Looked up from germline, CDR1 is KGHSH and CDR2 is LQKENI. CDR3 bases: TGTGCCAGCTCACCACCTCGGACTAGCGGGAGTAACCACGAGCAGTACTTC. Translation: CASSPPRTSGSNHEQYF.

The chain couples TRBV28 to TRBJ2-7, with no clear D. Between the trimmed V and J ends, which lost 6 bases and 0 bases, there was a span of 9 bases. This CDR3 is 13 amino acids long. Germline V gene sequence: CDR1 MDHEN, CDR2 SYDVKM. As DNA, the CDR3 is TGTGCCAGCAGGGAGACGAGCTCCTACGAGCAGTACTTC. This sequence encodes CASRETSSYEQYF.

The rearrangement uses TRBV27 and TRBJ2-5; 7 positions agree with TRBD2. CDR1 and CDR2 (germline): MNHEY, SMNVEV (reference sequence). The CDR3 has 13 amino acids. Unmatched junction bases numbered 4, after V lost 5 bases and J lost 4 bases. The CDR3 region is CASSPAGIETQYF. The CDR3 DNA is TGTGCCAGCAGTCCAGCGGGAATAGAGACCCAGTACTTC.

J is TRBJ2-1 and V is TRBV10-3, with TRBD2 matching over 13 bases. The CDR3 has 16 residues. Germline lookup yields CDR1 ENHRY and CDR2 SYGVKD. The J segment lost 8 bases and the V segment lost 2 bases, leaving 6 bases of the junction unmatched. CDR3 amino acids: CAISERTSGSYDEQFF. CDR3 in DNA: TGTGCCATCAGTGAGCGGACTAGCGGGAGTTACGATGAGCAGTTCTTC.

The chain recombines TRBV6-5 with TRBJ2-7, with TRBD1 identical over 7 bases. The V gene's germline CDR1 is MNHEY and CDR2 SVGAGI. The J segment lost 3 bases and the V segment lost 7 bases, leaving 6 bases of the junction unmatched. This CDR3 region has 13 residues. The CDR3 nucleotides read TGTGCCAGCAAACCGACAGGGTACTACGAGCAGTACTTC. Residues: CASKPTGYYEQYF.

This clone was observed once. The chain is built from TRBV7-3 and TRBJ2-1; no clear D. The CDR3 is made up of 13 amino acids. V was clipped by 1 base and J by 8 bases, with 9 bases between them. From germline, CDR1 is SGHTA and CDR2 FQGTGA. For the CDR3, the DNA is TGTGCCAGCAGCTTAAACGGGTTCGATGAGCAGTTCTTC. It yields the protein CASSLNGFDEQFF.

This chain joins TRBV6-5 and TRBJ1-6; weak D call: TRBD1 (5 bases). CDR1 is MNHEY, CDR2 SVGAGI, per germline. V dropped 6 bases and J dropped 8 bases, with 8 bases sitting between them. The CDR3 length is 12 residues. This chain's CDR3 is CASRGLYSPLHF. CDR3 nucleotides: TGTGCCAGCAGGGGACTTTATTCACCCCTCCACTTT.

The rearrangement links TRBV3-1 (or the pseudogene TRBV3-2) to TRBJ1-5; D is possibly TRBD1 (5 bases). Germline loops: CDR1 LGHDT, CDR2 YNNKEL (reference sequence). Trimming stripped 1 base from V and 3 bases from J, with 7 bases between. The CDR3 covers 14 residues. CDR3 residues: CASSQGGANQPQHF. CDR3 nucleotides: TGTGCCAGCAGCCAAGGCGGGGCCAATCAGCCCCAGCATTTT.

The V gene is TRBV6-4, the J gene TRBJ2-2; D gene uncertain. The CDR3 contains 13 residues. Germline V gene lookup returns CDR1 MRHNA and CDR2 SNTAGT. Deletions cut 2 bases from V and 2 bases from J, with 3 bases between. The CDR3 DNA follows: TGTGCCAGCAGTGACCCTAACACCGGGGAGCTGTTTTTT. This gives the protein CASSDPNTGELFF.

The rearrangement joins TRBV6-2 or TRBV6-3 to TRBJ2-7; 9 bases agree with TRBD2. V lost 5 bases and J lost 4; bases outside the gene matches: 12. The CDR3 is made up of 16 amino acids. Germline loops: CDR1 MNHEY, CDR2 SVGEGT. CDR3 protein: CASSPFLAGRSYEQYF. The CDR3, as DNA: TGTGCCAGCAGTCCCTTTCTAGCGGGACGATCGTACGAGCAGTACTTC.